This T cell receptor beta chain is from a study of early T cells in non-severe SARS-CoV-2 infection. Turning to the study itself: Chains stayed unpaired after sequencing of bulk RNA from unsorted whole blood. The study's findings and limits: Private and CD4 specificities were missed by VDJdb matching, which favored anti-spike CD8 responses.

This CDR3 has 13 residues. Looked up from germline, CDR1 is MNHNS and CDR2 is SASEGT. Trimming removed 11 bases from V and 3 bases from J; junction bases left unmatched: 6. Unique molecular identifiers tagged individual cDNA molecules. TCRdb reanalysed the 5' RACE reads using MiXCR and keeps one entry per CDR3 protein. This sample has approximately 58,000 distinct CDR3 sequences, with 12% found just once. This clonotype was picked up many times. The antigen is unknown. This clonotype originated in an adult who was a healthcare worker with PCR-confirmed SARS-CoV-2 infection or an uninfected control (not recorded which). This sequence joins TRBV6-1 and TRBJ1-5, with 8 bases that match TRBD1. The sequencing here drew on whole blood, taken at baseline. The CDR3 bases are TGTGCCGGGACAGGAGTTCTCAATCAGCCCCAGCATTTT. Protein: CAGTGVLNQPQHF.